These T cell receptor beta chains were read from a single sample in a study of blood T cell repertoires in COVID-19. Data came from immunoSEQ multiplex PCR; TCRdb stores just in-frame clones and leaves some out. Among roughly 280,000 clones listed, around 78% were seen once. The sample consisted of peripheral blood. These receptors were collected from a man aged 55 to 70 who had recovered from COVID-19. Each CDR3 is given with its conserved first and last residue. The D gene is left open where the match is weak. The size of a clone is reported for some rows only, either as once, few or many, or as a class for expanded clones.

>-|TRBJ1-1|14|once|TRBV11-2
TGTGCCAGCAGCACCACGCAGGGGAACACTGAAGCTTTCTTT
CASSTTQGNTEAFF
>-|TRBJ1-2|14|once|TRBV5-4
TGTGCCAGCAGACGGACGGGACAACAGTATGGCTACACCTTC
CASRRTGQQYGYTF
>TRBD2|TRBJ2-1|18|-|TRBV19
TGTGCCAGTATGTTTCGCGGGGCGGGAGGGCCAGGAAACAATGAGCAGTTCTTC
CASMFRGAGGPGNNEQFF
>TRBD1|TRBJ2-6|19|-|TRBV9
TGTGCCAGCAGCGTAGTCGCCGGACAGGGGGCGTCTGGGGCCAACGTCCTGACTTTC
CASSVVAGQGASGANVLTF
>TRBD1|TRBJ1-2|13|-|TRBV6-5
TGTGCCGCGAGTGAACAGGGGGGCTATGGCTACACCTTC
CAASEQGGYGYTF
>TRBD2|TRBJ2-3|14|-|TRBV28
TGTGCCAGCAGGACTAGCGGAGGTGCAGATACGCAGTATTTT
CASRTSGGADTQYF
>-|TRBJ1-4|11|-|TRBV29-1
TGCAGCGTCGCCGACAGTCGAAAACTGTTTTTT
CSVADSRKLFF
>-|TRBJ2-7|13|-|TRBV5-1
TGCGCCAGCAGCTTGCGCAGTTTCGACGAGCAGTACTTC
CASSLRSFDEQYF
>-|TRBJ1-3|13|-|TRBV6-1
TGTGCCAGCAGTGAAAGTTCTAGGTACACCATATATTTT
CASSESSRYTIYF
>-|TRBJ2-2|13|-|TRBV20-1
TGCAGTGCTAGTATCAGGGTTTACGGGGAGCTGTTTTTT
CSASIRVYGELFF
>-|TRBJ2-5|15|-|TRBV27
TGTGCCAGCAGTTCCTCGGGACTCTTCCAAGAGACCCAGTACTTC
CASSSSGLFQETQYF
>-|TRBJ2-7|13|-|TRBV5-1
TGCGCCAGCAGCTCACGGACTAACTACGAGCAGTACTTC
CASSSRTNYEQYF
>-|TRBJ2-1|15|-|TRBV19
TGTGCCAGCCAGAGGGAGAGAAGCATGTACAATGAGCAGTTCTTC
CASQRERSMYNEQFF
>-|TRBJ1-4|14|few|TRBV5-1
TGCGCCAGCAGCTTCGGGGACAAGAATGAAAAACTGTTTTTT
CASSFGDKNEKLFF
>-|TRBJ2-2|12|-|TRBV7-2
TGTGCCAGCAGCTTATTTCTCGGGGAGCTGTTTTTT
CASSLFLGELFF
>-|TRBJ2-1|14|once|TRBV18
TGTGCCAGCTCACCCCCCAGGTGGTCCGATGAGCAGTTCTTC
CASSPPRWSDEQFF
>TRBD2|TRBJ2-5|15|once|TRBV11-2
TGTGCCAGCAGCTCAGGGATGGCGGGAGGCGAGACCCAGTACTTC
CASSSGMAGGETQYF
>TRBD2|TRBJ2-4|16|-|TRBV29-1
TGCAGCGTAGGACTAGCGGGGGGAATAGCCAAAAACATTCAGTACTTC
CSVGLAGGIAKNIQYF
>-|TRBJ1-5|15|-|TRBV3-1/TRBV3-2
TGTGCCAGCAGCCAAGATAGGAGGGGCAATCAGCCCCAGCATTTT
CASSQDRRGNQPQHF
>TRBD1|TRBJ1-1|13|-|TRBV7-3
TGTGCCAGCAGGCGGACAGGGAGCACTGAAGCTTTCTTT
CASRRTGSTEAFF